Following are 6 T cell receptor beta chains from one sample sequenced in a study of human T cells and chemical hapten exposure. Time point noted: pre-sensitization, week 0. Treatment indicated: therapeutic diphenylcyclopropenone sensitization with weekly scalp DPC. TCRdb reprocessed the RACE reads with MiXCR, giving one entry per CDR3 protein. Among under 90,000 distinct CDR3 sequences listed, roughly 9.1% were seen once. The starting material was whole blood, obtained in connection with sensitization to the hapten diphenylcyclopropenone (DPC). Receptors originate from a woman aged 40 to 55 with alopecia areata. Some clones in this sample may be carry-over from other donors' samples.

The chain combines TRBV12-3 or TRBV12-4 with TRBJ2-1, with TRBD2 matching 10 bases. CDR3 length: 18 amino acids. Trimming removed 3 bases from V and 2 bases from J; junction bases left unmatched: 10. The CDR3 DNA is TGTGCCAGCAGTTTCTCTACTAGCGGGGTAAAGCCCTACAATGAGCAGTTCTTC. It translates to CASSFSTSGVKPYNEQFF.

This clonotype was recorded at least ten times. The chain has TRBV4-2 and TRBJ2-2, with D perhaps TRBD1 (6 bases). Trimming took 3 bases from V and 3 from J, leaving 14 bases between them. Looked up from germline, CDR1 is LGHNA and CDR2 is YNFKEQ. This CDR3 has 16 residues. In DNA, the CDR3 is TGTGCCAGCAGCCATCCGGGACAAAAAGACACCGGGGAGCTGTTTTTT. As protein: CASSHPGQKDTGELFF.

The chain recombines TRBV30 with TRBJ1-5; possible D gene TRBD1, 5 bases. The CDR3 runs to 14 residues. V was cut by 4 bases and J by 4 bases, with 14 bases left in between. The V gene's germline CDR1 is GTSNPN and CDR2 SVGIG (reference sequence). As DNA, the CDR3 is TGTGCCTGGACAGCCCGGGGCAGAAATCAGCCCCAGCATTTT. As protein: CAWTARGRNQPQHF.

This chain connects TRBV20-1 to TRBJ1-2; 8 bases fit TRBD1. Germline values: CDR1 DFQATT, CDR2 SNEGSKA (reference sequence). V lost 0 bases, J lost 4 bases, and 10 bases stayed unmatched. The CDR3 is 16 residues long. The CDR3: CSARDRLAGGFYGYTF. Written as DNA, the CDR3 is TGCAGTGCTAGAGATCGTTTAGCAGGGGGCTTCTATGGCTACACCTTC.

With regard to this clonotype: Sequence at one end of the junction differs from germline and may be a read error. J is TRBJ1-3 and V is TRBV4-1; D is unclear. Looked up from germline, CDR1 is MGHRA and CDR2 is YSYEKL. CDR3 length: 15 residues. In DNA, the CDR3 is TGCGCCAGAAGCCAGGATTTTGGGCCCGGAAACACCATATATTTT. As protein: CARSQDFGPGNTIYF.

This clonotype was seen more than once but under ten times. The chain joins TRBV3-1 to TRBJ2-5, with a possible D match to TRBD2 (6 bases). The CDR3 is 18 residues long. V was pared by 0 bases and J by 1 base, with 18 bases between. Germline CDR1 reads LGHDT; CDR2 reads YNNKEL (reference sequence). This CDR3 reads CASSQDRGLSSTQETQYF. The CDR3 DNA sequence: TGTGCCAGCAGCCAAGATCGAGGACTATCCTCAACCCAAGAGACCCAGTACTTC.